The 32 T cell receptor beta chains reported below all come from one sample, sequenced in a study of T cell responses to AZD1222 COVID-19 vaccine (TCRdb year 2021). What the time point label conveys for this sample: baseline before first vaccination. Library creation used the immunoSEQ multiplex PCR assay. What TCRdb holds here is the immuneACCESS table cut down to in-frame rearrangements. Part of the clones is not present; checked against another copy, under half of the missing clones reflect an unresolved V gene, and the others are unexplained. Here the sample has approximately 110,000 clones; about four fifths occur a single time. About 9% of the sample is taken by the ten largest. This material consisted of peripheral blood, taken on day 0 of AZD1222 vaccination. Receptors originate from an adult in good health.

This clone was counted once. This sequence joins TRBV7-2 and TRBJ1-1; D remains ambiguous. The CDR3 runs 12 residues. CDR1 SGHTA and CDR2 FQGNSA come from the germline V gene. V was pared by 3 bases and J by 3 bases, with 5 bases between. The CDR3 region is CASSFQDTEAFF. In nucleotides, the CDR3 is TGTGCCAGCAGCTTCCAGGACACTGAAGCTTTCTTT.

This clone is a singleton in its sample. The V call is TRBV7-2, the J call TRBJ2-2; 12 bases line up with TRBD2. After removal of 5 bases from V and 9 bases from J, the junction contained 19 bases not matched to a gene. CDR3 length equals 19 residues. Germline-derived CDR1 and CDR2 are SGHTA and FQGNSA. The CDR3 protein is CASSEKTVGLAGLVRELFF. The CDR3 coding sequence is TGTGCCAGCAGCGAAAAAACAGTCGGACTAGCGGGATTGGTCCGGGAGCTGTTTTTT. Full variable domain (outside the CDR3, taken from reference TRBV7-2 and TRBJ2-2): GAGVSQSPSNKVTEKGKDVELRCDPISGHTALYWYRQSLGQGLEFLIYFQGNSAPDKSGLPSDRFSAERTGGSVSTLTIQRTQQEDSAVYLCASSEKTVGLAGLVRELFFGEGSRLTVL.

The rearrangement links TRBV30 to TRBJ2-2; no clear D. Deletions cut 4 bases from V and 2 bases from J, with 11 bases between. Germline-derived CDR1 and CDR2 are GTSNPN and SVGIG (reference sequence). The CDR3 is 14 amino acids. CDR3 protein: CAWMLTENTGELFF. CDR3 sequence (DNA): TGTGCCTGGATGTTAACAGAAAACACCGGGGAGCTGTTTTTT.

The chain uses TRBV7-6 and TRBJ1-6; the D gene is possibly TRBD1 (6 bases). V was cut by 4 bases and J by 5 bases, with 12 bases left in between. Germline V CDR1 and CDR2: SGHVS, FNYEAQ. The CDR3 is made up of 15 amino acids. CDR3 protein: CASSSLGGDNSPLHF. The CDR3 region has the DNA TGTGCCAGCAGCTCCTTAGGGGGGGATAATTCACCCCTCCACTTT.

The chain joins TRBV6-5 to TRBJ1-5; D perhaps matches TRBD1 (5 bases). Trimming pared 7 bases from V and 4 bases from J, leaving 11 bases between. There are 13 residues in the CDR3. Germline loops: CDR1 MNHEY, CDR2 SVGAGI. CDR3 sequence reads: CASTAGYNQPQHF. The CDR3 nucleotides are TGTGCCAGCACTGCAGGGTATAATCAGCCCCAGCATTTT.

The chain uses TRBV7-9 and TRBJ1-2; D might be TRBD1 (5 bases). V was pared by 5 bases and J by 4 bases, with 11 bases between. This CDR3 region has 13 residues. Germline loops: CDR1 SEHNR, CDR2 FQNEAQ (reference sequence). The CDR3 DNA is TGTGCCAGCAGCATGGGACCATTCTATGGCTACACCTTC. It specifies CASSMGPFYGYTF.

The chain couples TRBV2 to TRBJ1-5, with 7 bases fitting TRBD1. Germline V gene data show CDR1 as SNHLY and CDR2 as FYNNEI. The CDR3 extends over 14 amino acids. Unmatched junction bases numbered 7, after V lost 6 bases and J lost 5 bases. The CDR3 is CASRPRDSYQPQHF. CDR3 in DNA: TGTGCCAGCAGACCCCGGGACAGTTATCAGCCCCAGCATTTT.

This chain connects TRBV28 to TRBJ1-3, with TRBD1 identical over 9 bases. The CDR3 is 14 amino acids. The germline V gene has CDR1 MDHEN and CDR2 SYDVKM. The junction had 2 bases not matched to a gene; V was cut back by 4 bases and J by 4 bases. The CDR3, as DNA: TGTGCCAGCAGTTCAACAGGGGGCGGAAACACCATATATTTT. Its protein product is CASSSTGGGNTIYF.

J is TRBJ2-3 and V is TRBV10-2; no firm D call. With 6 bases removed from V and 4 bases from J, the gap between germline ends came to 17 bases. Looked up from germline, CDR1 is WSHSY and CDR2 is SAAADI. The CDR3 has 15 amino acids. CDR3 sequence: CASRDRLILSDTQYF. The CDR3 nucleotides are TGCGCCAGCAGGGACCGTCTAATATTGTCAGATACGCAGTATTTT.

The chain is built from TRBV6-2 or TRBV6-3 and TRBJ2-7; D unresolved. The CDR3 totals 13 residues. V was clipped by 5 bases and J by 2 bases, with 10 bases between them. CDR1 MNHEY and CDR2 SVGEGT come from the germline V gene. CDR3 protein: CASSGPPTYEQYF. The CDR3, as DNA: TGTGCCAGCAGTGGACCGCCTACCTACGAGCAGTACTTC.

This clone showed up just once. The chain carries TRBV11-3 and TRBJ2-1; D uncertain. The CDR3 sequence is 14 residues long. The germline V and J ends were trimmed by 4 bases and 3 bases, with 10 bases remaining between them. Germline CDR1 SGHNT, CDR2 YENEEA. CDR3 residues: CASSSETNYNEQFF. In DNA, the CDR3 is TGTGCCAGCAGCTCCGAGACAAACTACAATGAGCAGTTCTTC.

This chain uses TRBV30 with TRBJ1-1; 10 nucleotides line up with TRBD1. Germline CDR1 reads GTSNPN; CDR2 reads SVGIG (reference sequence). The CDR3 totals 17 residues. Losses at the gene ends were 5 bases for V and 1 base for J; bases not matched to a gene: 13. The CDR3 nucleotides read TGTGCCTGGTACCGGGACAGGGGAAGGGGCAAGAACACTGAAGCTTTCTTT. Encoded protein: CAWYRDRGRGKNTEAFF.

The V gene is TRBV10-3, the J gene TRBJ2-1, with TRBD1 identical over 8 bases. CDR3 size: 15 residues. The V and J ends lost 6 bases and 8 bases, in that order; junction bases with no gene match: 12. Germline V gene lookup returns CDR1 ENHRY and CDR2 SYGVKD. This CDR3 is CAIRMTGEVPDEQFF. The CDR3 DNA is TGTGCCATCAGAATGACAGGGGAAGTTCCAGATGAGCAGTTCTTC.

Many counts were recorded for this clone. V and J are TRBV6-5 and TRBJ1-2, with 7 bases aligning to TRBD1. Germline V gives CDR1 MNHEY, CDR2 SVGAGI. Losses at the gene ends were 6 bases for V and 5 bases for J; bases not matched to a gene: 12. The CDR3 is 15 residues long. The CDR3 is CASSIGQAGGYGYTF. CDR3 bases: TGTGCCAGCAGCATCGGACAGGCGGGAGGGTATGGCTACACCTTC.

The count of this clone is one. V and J are TRBV7-5 and TRBJ1-3; TRBD1, the table's D call, lacks a check against the DNA. TRBV7-5 is a pseudogene locus. There are 16 residues in the CDR3. The CDR3 here is CARSLQQGISGNTIYF. In nucleotides, the CDR3 is TGTGCCAGAAGCCTCCAACAGGGTATCTCTGGAAACACCATATATTTT.

V is TRBV2 and J is TRBJ1-1; D call uncertain. Trimming left V 7 bases short and J 1 base short, with 4 bases between. Germline V CDR1 and CDR2: SNHLY, FYNNEI. The CDR3 totals 11 residues. CDR3 sequence: CASIGNTEAFF. In nucleotides, the CDR3 is TGTGCCAGCATCGGGAACACTGAAGCTTTCTTT.

The chain uses TRBV6-5 and TRBJ2-3, with 7 positions matching TRBD2. The CDR3 consists of 15 residues. The junction had 1 base not matched to a gene; V was cut back by 1 base and J by 0 bases. Germline V gives CDR1 MNHEY, CDR2 SVGAGI. CDR3 sequence reads: CASSYWRESTDTQYF. The CDR3 nucleotides read TGTGCCAGCAGTTACTGGCGGGAGAGCACAGATACGCAGTATTTT.

The gene calls are TRBV7-9 and TRBJ1-4; D remains ambiguous. The CDR3 consists of 14 residues. V lost 7 bases, J lost 7 bases, and 16 bases lay in between. The germline CDR1 and CDR2 sequences are SEHNR and FQNEAQ (reference sequence). The CDR3 DNA reads TGTGCCAGCACCCTGGGAGGGAGTGGTGAAAAACTGTTTTTT. It specifies CASTLGGSGEKLFF.

For the CDR3, the DNA is TGTGCCAGCAGGAAACCGGGACAGGGAATCGATGAGCAGTTCTTC. Protein sequence: CASRKPGQGIDEQFF. V usage is TRBV6-5 and J usage is TRBJ2-1; 9 bases are shared with TRBD1. With 6 bases clipped from V and 8 bases from J, the junction kept 11 bases outside the gene matches. Germline V gene lookup returns CDR1 MNHEY and CDR2 SVGAGI. This CDR3 is 15 amino acids long.

In its sample, this clone was seen a few times. The J gene is TRBJ1-2, the V gene TRBV29-1; D call uncertain. The V gene's germline CDR1 is SQVTM and CDR2 ANQGSEA. The V end lost 1 base, the J end lost 2 bases, and 11 bases lay between the germline ends. The CDR3 runs 14 residues. The CDR3 loop is CSVEGSEKNYGYTF. CDR3 DNA sequence: TGCAGCGTTGAAGGGTCAGAAAAAAACTATGGCTACACCTTC.

The chain recombines TRBV28 with TRBJ2-5; TRBD1 or TRBD2 may be the D gene (5 bases each). This CDR3 is built from 13 residues. Germline V CDR1 and CDR2: MDHEN, SYDVKM. The V end lost 2 bases, the J end lost 4 bases, and 8 bases lay between the germline ends. The CDR3 loop is CASSLEGRETQYF. The CDR3 nucleotides are TGTGCCAGCAGTTTAGAGGGGAGAGAGACCCAGTACTTC. Supplemented by reference TRBV28 and TRBJ2-5, the full variable domain reads DVKVTQSSRYLVKRTGEKVFLECVQDMDHENMFWYRQDPGLGLRLIYFSYDVKMKEKGDIPEGYSVSREKKERFSLILESASTNQTSMYLCASSLEGRETQYFGPGTRLLVL.

This clone has only one observation. The chain is built from TRBV7-9 and TRBJ2-1; D is undetermined. This CDR3 is built from 11 residues. In germline, CDR1 is SEHNR, CDR2 FQNEAQ (reference sequence). V was shortened by 2 bases and J by 10 bases, with 6 bases between the two germline ends. CDR3 sequence: CASSLTWEQFF. The DNA of the CDR3 is TGTGCCAGCAGCTTAACATGGGAGCAGTTCTTC.

This chain connects TRBV24-1 to TRBJ2-7, with a weak D call TRBD1 (6 bases). The CDR3 has 14 amino acids. The germline gives CDR1 KGHDR, CDR2 SFDVKD. The ends were cut back, 2 bases at V and 7 bases at J, with 14 bases in the middle. The CDR3 here is CATSDSQGRSEQYF. The CDR3 nucleotides are TGTGCCACCAGTGATTCACAGGGCCGTAGTGAGCAGTACTTC.

The chain links TRBV6-6 to TRBJ2-3; weak D call: TRBD1 (6 bases). The V end lost 2 bases, the J end lost 5 bases, and 14 bases lay between the germline ends. This CDR3 spans 15 amino acids. Germline V gene data show CDR1 as MNHNY and CDR2 as SVGAGI (reference sequence). The CDR3 region has the DNA TGTGCCAGCAGTTACCGAATGCGCAGGGGAGATACGCAGTATTTT. This sequence encodes CASSYRMRRGDTQYF.

The chain carries TRBV6-2 or TRBV6-3 and TRBJ2-7; TRBD1 might be the D (6 bases). V was clipped by 4 bases and J by 0 bases, with 16 bases between them. Per germline, CDR1 MNHEY and CDR2 SVGEGT. CDR3 length equals 16 residues. CDR3 sequence (DNA): TGTGCCAGCAGTTTTTCTGTAGGACAGACCTCCTACGAGCAGTACTTC. Its translation: CASSFSVGQTSYEQYF.

The rearrangement links TRBV2 to TRBJ1-2, with D possibly matching TRBD1 (6 bases). CDR3 length: 15 residues. Looked up from germline, CDR1 is SNHLY and CDR2 is FYNNEI. V lost 4 bases and J 8 bases, leaving 20 bases between the germline ends. In DNA form, the CDR3 reads TGTGCCAGCAGTGGAACAGGGACCCCCTCGACCGGCTACACCTTC. Protein product: CASSGTGTPSTGYTF. Combining the CDR3 with reference TRBV2 and TRBJ1-2 gives the whole variable domain EPEVTQTPSHQVTQMGQEVILRCVPISNHLYFYWYRQILGQKVEFLVSFYNNEISEKSEIFDDQFSVERPDGSNFTLKIRSTKLEDSAMYFCASSGTGTPSTGYTFGSGTRLTVV.

The chain employs TRBV29-1 and TRBJ1-1; unclear D gene. V shed 3 bases and J shed 0 bases, with 5 bases lying between them. The germline V gene has CDR1 SQVTM and CDR2 ANQGSEA. The CDR3 is 12 residues long. The CDR3 sequence is CSVDPMNTEAFF. CDR3 DNA: TGCAGCGTTGACCCTATGAACACTGAAGCTTTCTTT.

The chain links TRBV7-8 to TRBJ1-5; tentatively, D is TRBD1 (5 bases). Germline V lookup: CDR1 SGHVS, CDR2 FQNEAQ. Trimming took off 2 bases at V and 2 bases at J, with 16 bases between the two ends. The CDR3 is made up of 17 amino acids. The CDR3 loop is CASSLSQGRWGNQPQHF. CDR3 nucleotides: TGTGCCAGCAGCTTATCTCAGGGTCGTTGGGGCAATCAGCCCCAGCATTTT.

This sequence joins TRBV4-2 and TRBJ2-3, with D perhaps TRBD2 (6 bases). The CDR3 is 15 residues long. V gave up 0 bases and J gave up 5 bases, with 12 bases separating them. The germline gives CDR1 LGHNA, CDR2 YNFKEQ. The CDR3 is CASSQEPGRGDTQYF. CDR3 DNA sequence: TGTGCCAGCAGCCAAGAACCTGGGCGGGGAGATACGCAGTATTTT.

This chain connects TRBV6-5 to TRBJ2-5; D possibly matches TRBD1 or TRBD2 (5 bases each). The CDR3 covers 15 residues. Looked up from germline, CDR1 is MNHEY and CDR2 is SVGAGI. V lost 2 bases and J lost 1, with 11 bases in between. The CDR3 region is CASSYRDGGQETQYF. The CDR3, as DNA: TGTGCCAGCAGTTACCGGGACGGAGGCCAAGAGACCCAGTACTTC.

This clone was detected a few times. The rearrangement uses TRBV5-1 and TRBJ1-1; 7 bases line up with TRBD1. V trimming: 1 base; J trimming: 0 bases; junction bases outside the gene matches: 6. Germline V CDR1 and CDR2: SGHRS, YFSETQ. This CDR3 spans 16 amino acids. The CDR3 spells CASSLSGQIMNTEAFF. In DNA, the CDR3 is TGCGCCAGCAGCTTGTCGGGACAGATCATGAACACTGAAGCTTTCTTT.

This clone was counted only a few times. The rearrangement links TRBV4-3 to TRBJ1-5; D not resolved. The CDR3 covers 13 residues. Looked up from germline, CDR1 is LGHNA and CDR2 is YSLEER. Deletions cut 0 bases from V and 6 bases from J, with 6 bases between. The CDR3 is CASSQDLSQPQHF. The CDR3 bases are TGCGCCAGCAGCCAAGATTTATCTCAGCCCCAGCATTTT.